The 21 T cell receptor beta chains reported below all come from one sample, sequenced in a study of follicular helper T cells after annual influenza vaccination. Libraries were prepared by immunoSEQ multiplex PCR; TCRdb keeps only in-frame clonotypes and omits some of them. The repertoire holds roughly 27,000 clones, with around 80% as singletons. Time point here: 2014-2015 season, pre-vaccination. The material was CXCR5+ CD38- circulating T follicular helper cells from blood, obtained on the day of influenza vaccination. Specified subset: circulating Tfh, non-naive CD4+CXCR5+PD-1+ (ICOS+CD38+ or ICOS-CD38-). Receptor source: an adult who received the influenza vaccine.

This clone was counted a few times. V and J are TRBV29-1 and TRBJ2-1; D is unclear. CDR1 is SQVTM and CDR2 is ANQGSEA in the germline V gene. The CDR3 extends over 12 amino acids. Trimming stripped 2 bases from V and 6 bases from J, with 8 bases between. CDR3 region: CSVESPLNEQFF. CDR3 in DNA: TGCAGCGTTGAATCCCCTCTCAATGAGCAGTTCTTC.

This sequence joins TRBV30 and TRBJ2-1; 10 bases are shared with TRBD1. V was pared by 8 bases and J by 6 bases, with 13 bases of the junction left unmatched. The CDR3 has 15 residues. Germline V gene lookup returns CDR1 GTSNPN and CDR2 SVGIG (reference sequence). CDR3 protein: CARTTGQGFRNEQFF. As DNA, the CDR3 is TGTGCCCGGACGACGGGACAGGGGTTTCGCAATGAGCAGTTCTTC.

V is TRBV7-2 and J is TRBJ2-1; D gene uncertain. Trimming removed 1 base at V and 5 bases at J, with 6 bases between. CDR1 is SGHTA, CDR2 FQGNSA, per germline. CDR3 length: 13 residues. The CDR3 nucleotides read TGTGCCAGCAGCTTAGTCCCCGACAATGAGCAGTTCTTC. This encodes CASSLVPDNEQFF. Supplemented by reference TRBV7-2 and TRBJ2-1, the full variable domain reads GAGVSQSPSNKVTEKGKDVELRCDPISGHTALYWYRQSLGQGLEFLIYFQGNSAPDKSGLPSDRFSAERTGGSVSTLTIQRTQQEDSAVYLCASSLVPDNEQFFGPGTRLTVL.

This clone was picked up one time. The chain couples TRBV6-1 to TRBJ2-3; D not certain. The CDR3 is 14 residues long. CDR1 and CDR2 (germline): MNHNS, SASEGT. V was cut by 7 bases and J by 0 bases, with 11 bases left in between. Here the CDR3 reads CASNVGRSTDTQYF. The CDR3 nucleotides read TGTGCCAGCAACGTCGGCAGGAGCACAGATACGCAGTATTTT.

This sequence joins TRBV6-6 and TRBJ2-5; D is unresolved. V was clipped by 3 bases and J by 0 bases, with 5 bases between them. This CDR3 is built from 13 residues. From germline, CDR1 is MNHNY and CDR2 SVGAGI (reference sequence). Here the CDR3 DNA reads TGTGCCAGCAGTTATGAGTACCAAGAGACCCAGTACTTC. Amino acids: CASSYEYQETQYF.

This clone was found a few times. The chain couples TRBV7-2 to TRBJ1-4; D is ambiguous. This CDR3 is 15 amino acids long. Looked up from germline, CDR1 is SGHTA and CDR2 is FQGNSA. Trimming removed 2 bases from V and 0 bases from J, with 7 bases in between. In DNA form, the CDR3 reads TGTGCCAGCAGCTTAATGTCGGCAACTAATGAAAAACTGTTTTTT. This codes for CASSLMSATNEKLFF.

This clone appeared a few times. The chain uses TRBV5-1 and TRBJ2-5; possibly TRBD2 for D (6 bases). In germline, CDR1 is SGHRS, CDR2 YFSETQ. CDR3 length equals 18 residues. V was clipped by 1 base and J by 1 base, with 20 bases between them. CDR3 protein: CASSLYGSSALTQETQYF. In nucleotides, the CDR3 is TGCGCCAGCAGCTTGTACGGTTCTAGCGCCTTGACCCAAGAGACCCAGTACTTC.

CDR3 nucleotides: TGCAGTGCTCGTACAGGGCACGAGCAGTACTTC. Residues: CSARTGHEQYF. The chain has TRBV20-1 and TRBJ2-7; the D gene is possibly TRBD1 (6 bases). Trimming took 5 bases from V and 5 from J, leaving 10 bases between them. This CDR3 contains 11 residues. The germline V gene encodes CDR1 DFQATT and CDR2 SNEGSKA (reference sequence).

This clone came up a few times. The sample contains more than one DNA sequence encoding this CDR3. The CDR3 sequence: CASNGQGEKLFF. Written as DNA, the CDR3 is TGTGCCAGCAATGGACAGGGTGAAAAACTGTTTTTT. J is TRBJ1-4 and V is TRBV2; 8 bases agree with TRBD1. With V trimmed by 7 bases and J by 7 bases, 2 bases remained unmatched. Germline CDR1 and CDR2: SNHLY and FYNNEI. The CDR3 spans 12 residues.

This chain links TRBV18 with TRBJ1-2; 8 bases line up with TRBD1. CDR1 and CDR2 from the germline V gene are KGHSH and LQKENI. After removal of 4 bases from V and 4 bases from J, the junction contained 8 bases not matched to a gene. The CDR3 extends over 15 amino acids. CDR3 sequence: CASSHSGTGTYGYTF. The CDR3 nucleotides are TGTGCCAGCTCACATTCCGGGACAGGAACCTATGGCTACACCTTC.

The chain employs TRBV5-5 and TRBJ1-1; D remains ambiguous. The germline V and J ends were trimmed by 4 bases and 4 bases, with 17 bases remaining between them. The CDR3 is 15 residues long. Germline CDR1 SGHKS, CDR2 YYEKEE (reference sequence). Written as DNA, the CDR3 is TGTGCCAGCAGCCTGGACGCGCGCCGGGGCACTGAAGCTTTCTTT. This translates into CASSLDARRGTEAFF.

This chain links TRBV6-1 with TRBJ1-5; TRBD1 matches at 8 bases. The CDR3 has 19 amino acids. The junction had 15 bases not matched to a gene; V was cut back by 1 base and J by 4 bases. CDR1 and CDR2 from the germline V gene are MNHNS and SASEGT. The CDR3 protein is CASSEGLSAVRDRNQPQHF. The CDR3 DNA reads as TGTGCCAGCAGTGAAGGGTTGTCGGCGGTCCGGGACAGGAATCAGCCCCAGCATTTT.

CDR3 DNA: TGTGCCAGCAGCTTAGACAGTCAATCCTACGAGCAGTACTTC. It codes for CASSLDSQSYEQYF. V usage is TRBV7-2 and J usage is TRBJ2-7; D is uncertain. Trimming took off 1 base at V and 1 base at J, with 8 bases between the two ends. Germline CDR1 and CDR2: SGHTA and FQGNSA. This CDR3 spans 14 amino acids.

The chain is built from TRBV2 and TRBJ1-5, with D unresolved. This CDR3 region has 13 residues. CDR1 and CDR2 from the germline V gene are SNHLY and FYNNEI. The V end lost 7 bases, the J end lost 3 bases, and 10 bases lay between the germline ends. In nucleotides, the CDR3 is TGTGCCAGCACCTGGGCCCTCAATCAGCCCCAGCATTTT. Translation gives CASTWALNQPQHF. Using reference TRBV2 and TRBJ1-5 for the parts outside the CDR3, the full variable domain is EPEVTQTPSHQVTQMGQEVILRCVPISNHLYFYWYRQILGQKVEFLVSFYNNEISEKSEIFDDQFSVERPDGSNFTLKIRSTKLEDSAMYFCASTWALNQPQHFGDGTRLSIL.

The chain uses TRBV7-2 and TRBJ1-3; 7 bases align to TRBD1. Trimming at V came to 2 bases and at J to 4 bases, leaving 8 bases not matched to a gene. The CDR3 length is 16 residues. Per the germline V gene, CDR1 is SGHTA and CDR2 is FQGNSA. DNA of the CDR3: TGTGCCAGCAGCTTACCAACAGGGGTCGGAGGAAACACCATATATTTT. Residues: CASSLPTGVGGNTIYF.

The chain has TRBV28 and TRBJ2-7; D possibly corresponds to TRBD2 (7 bases). Germline V gene data show CDR1 as MDHEN and CDR2 as SYDVKM. The length of the CDR3 is 15 residues. Deletions cut 6 bases from V and 1 base from J, with 16 bases between. CDR3 sequence reads: CASSTVGRGSYEQYF. As DNA, the CDR3 is TGTGCCAGCAGCACGGTGGGGAGGGGGTCCTACGAGCAGTACTTC.

The chain couples TRBV2 to TRBJ2-7, with D possibly TRBD1 on 5 matching bases. Germline CDR1 and CDR2: SNHLY and FYNNEI. This CDR3 contains 13 residues. V was trimmed by 5 bases and J by 2 bases, leaving 10 bases between them. Here the CDR3 DNA reads TGTGCCAGCAGTACGACAGCCACCTACGAGCAGTACTTC. Amino acid sequence: CASSTTATYEQYF.

V usage is TRBV5-5 and J usage is TRBJ2-1; D perhaps matches TRBD1 (5 bases). CDR3 length: 15 residues. Germline values: CDR1 SGHKS, CDR2 YYEKEE (reference sequence). V was pared by 0 bases and J by 7 bases, with 14 bases between. Here the CDR3 reads CASSLVRGSRNEQFF. The DNA of the CDR3 is TGTGCCAGCAGCTTGGTTAGGGGATCGAGGAATGAGCAGTTCTTC.

The CDR3 bases are TGCGCCAGCAGTCAACCCGGGACAGAGAATGAAAAACTGTTTTTT. This translates into CASSQPGTENEKLFF. V is TRBV4-1 and J is TRBJ1-4; 7 nucleotides line up with TRBD1. V was pared by 6 bases and J by 5 bases, with 9 bases of the junction left unmatched. CDR3 length equals 15 residues. In germline, CDR1 is MGHRA, CDR2 YSYEKL.

The rearrangement links TRBV7-2 to TRBJ2-4, with D perhaps TRBD2 (5 bases). The germline V gene has CDR1 SGHTA and CDR2 FQGNSA. V lost 6 bases, J lost 9 bases, and 21 bases lay in between. The CDR3 has 15 residues. The CDR3 bases are TGTGCCAGCAGACCCACGGGTGCCCAAGAGGGCATTCAGTACTTC. Protein: CASRPTGAQEGIQYF.

J is TRBJ2-1 and V is TRBV9, with no clear D. Germline V gene lookup returns CDR1 SGDLS and CDR2 YYNGEE. V was cut by 1 base and J by 8 bases, with 7 bases left in between. The CDR3 has 12 residues. This chain's CDR3 is CASSVLSDEQFF. As DNA, the CDR3 is TGTGCCAGCAGCGTACTCAGCGATGAGCAGTTCTTC.